This T cell receptor beta chain comes out of a study of T-cell memory formation after mild COVID-19. Overall study results and limits: CD4/CD8 balance characterized clones contracting day 15 to 85, and CD4+ skew characterized later expanders.

On this clonotype: The antigen remains undetermined.

TCRdb independently ran MiXCR on the 5' RACE reads; one entry per CDR3 protein. The data contain 95,000 to 120,000 distinct CDR3 sequences, about 24% of them seen just once; the ten biggest clones take up approximately 41%. The germline V and J ends were trimmed by 4 bases and 7 bases, with 14 bases remaining between them. The CDR3 contains 14 residues. Germline loops: CDR1 MGHRA, CDR2 YSYEKL. This TCR came from a young man who had mild COVID-19 (a few samples of this study predate the infection). Cell type and time point are not known. This rearrangement joins TRBV4-1 to TRBJ1-5; maybe TRBD1 (6 bases). Sequencing used PBMCs or a T cell subset sorted from them (not recorded which). CDR3: CASSREQGGQPQHF. Here the CDR3 DNA reads TGCGCCAGCAGCCGAGAACAGGGAGGCCAGCCCCAGCATTTT.